This T cell receptor (beta chain) was sequenced in a study of response to subunit inactivated influenza vaccine. CDR3 size: 14 residues. Looked up from germline, CDR1 is MNHEY and CDR2 is SVGAGI. With 4 bases clipped from V and 3 bases from J, the junction kept 6 bases outside the gene matches. MiXCR was run by TCRdb on the RT-PCR reads, yielding one entry per CDR3 protein. The data show some 300,000 distinct CDR3 sequences, about 20% seen once. The table lists this clonotype with a few counts. The clonotype originates from a man aged 50-75 years who received an inactivated influenza vaccine. J is TRBJ2-7 and V is TRBV6-5; 7 bases are a match to TRBD1. The source was PBMCs from blood, collected less than 22 months after vaccination. CDR3 sequence (DNA): TGTGCCAGCAGTTTCTCCGGGACAGTCTACGAGCAGTACTTC. Its translation: CASSFSGTVYEQYF.